This TCR beta chain was sequenced for a study of blood T cell repertoires in COVID-19. Overall study: Samples of COVID-19 (acute and convalescent) were obtained from the United States, Italy and Spain. The analysed material was cDNA or gDNA that came from T cells, B-cell-depleted T cells, or PBMCs.

Per the original data handling: Reference gene primer amplification yielded estimated nucleated cell counts. The data were produced by immunoSEQ multiplex PCR, yet TCRdb's version contains in-frame clones alone and is incomplete. The DNA was the basis for D and trimming; V, J and clone size are from that table. The sample has 250,000 to 350,000 clones, roughly 90% seen once; the top ten hold approximately 4%. Germline assignment: CDR1 SGHRS and CDR2 YFSETQ. The CDR3 runs 13 residues. J was trimmed by 3 bases and V by 6 bases; bases with no gene match: 3. The chain joins TRBV5-1 to TRBJ2-1, with 7 positions matching TRBD1. The sample taken for sequencing was peripheral blood. The receptor was isolated from a woman in her forties or fifties with active or convalescent COVID-19. CDR3 protein: CASTWDSYNEQFF. The CDR3, as DNA: TGCGCCAGCACCTGGGACAGCTACAATGAGCAGTTCTTC.